Shown below are 30 T cell receptor beta chains from a single sample sequenced in a study of shared clonotypes between healthy human individuals. Only CD45RO-negative cells positively selected for CCR7 counted as naive CD8 cells, so terminally differentiated effector memory CD45RA+ cells were excluded. Sequencing used immunoSEQ multiplex PCR; TCRdb keeps in-frame clones, though not all of them. The sample has more than 2 million clones, 90% to 95% seen once; the top ten hold around 1.7%. Sequencing input: naive CD8+ T cells from PBMCs. The receptors were sampled from a man aged 18 to 29 in good health. Some clones in this sample may be carry-over from other donors' samples.

The chain joins TRBV7-6 to TRBJ2-2; 9 bases are a match to TRBD2. The ends lost 1 base at V and 4 bases at J; junction bases unmatched: 7. The germline V gene has CDR1 SGHVS and CDR2 FNYEAQ. This CDR3 spans 17 amino acids. CDR3 bases: TGTGCCAGCAGCTTAGGGACTAGCGTACACTCCACCGGGGAGCTGTTTTTT. Translating it yields CASSLGTSVHSTGELFF.

Comments on this clone: The identical CDR3 is also encoded by other nucleotide sequences in the sample. In DNA, the CDR3 is TGTGCCAGCAGCCCTAGACAGGGTTTGCAAGAGACCCAGTACTTC. Protein product: CASSPRQGLQETQYF. The J gene is TRBJ2-5, the V gene TRBV7-9, with 7 bases fitting TRBD1. The CDR3 spans 15 residues. The V gene end was trimmed by 5 bases and the J gene end by 2 bases; junction bases not matched to a gene: 8. The germline V gene has CDR1 SEHNR and CDR2 FQNEAQ (reference sequence).

V is TRBV5-4 and J is TRBJ2-1; D remains unclear. This CDR3 has 15 amino acids. Germline V gene lookup returns CDR1 SGHNT and CDR2 YYREEE (reference sequence). V was shortened by 0 bases and J by 6 bases, with 13 bases between the two germline ends. CDR3 protein: CASSLDSPTINEQFF. The CDR3, as DNA: TGTGCCAGCAGCTTGGACTCCCCCACAATCAATGAGCAGTTCTTC.

The chain uses TRBV15 and TRBJ2-7; 8 bases line up with TRBD2. This CDR3 has 13 amino acids. The trim removed 3 bases at V and 5 bases at J, leaving 3 bases unmatched. The germline CDR1 and CDR2 sequences are LNHNV and YYDKDF (reference sequence). CDR3 nucleotide sequence: TGTGCCACCAGCAGCGGGAGGGCTCACGAGCAGTACTTC. Its protein is CATSSGRAHEQYF. The entire variable domain, with the rest obtained from reference TRBV15 and TRBJ2-7, is as follows: DAMVIQNPRYQVTQFGKPVTLSCSQTLNHNVMYWYQQKSSQAPKLLFHYYDKDFNNEADTPDNFQSRRPNTSFCFLDIRSPGLGDTAMYLCATSSGRAHEQYFGPGTRLTVT.

This clone was observed once. The chain carries TRBV4-1 and TRBJ2-6; D might be TRBD1 (5 bases). CDR3 length: 18 residues. The V gene lost 1 base and the J gene lost 3 bases, with 16 bases spanning the gap. Per the germline V gene, CDR1 is MGHRA and CDR2 is YSYEKL. CDR3 bases: TGCGCCAGCAGCCAAGCTGGGGCGGCGAGTGTTGGGGCCAACGTCCTGACTTTC. Translating it yields CASSQAGAASVGANVLTF.

The chain uses TRBV5-6 and TRBJ2-5; D not certain. The J call could be wrong; TRBJ2-7 is a better fit for the DNA end. The length of the CDR3 is 14 residues. CDR1 and CDR2 (germline): SGHDT, YYEEEE. The CDR3 sequence: CASSDSKVSYEQYF. The CDR3 region has the DNA TGTGCCAGCAGCGATAGTAAGGTCTCCTACGAGCAGTACTTC.

In its sample, this clone was seen a few times. J is TRBJ1-4 and V is TRBV4-1, with D hard to call. Germline CDR1 and CDR2: MGHRA and YSYEKL. Trimming removed 0 bases at V and 0 bases at J, with 8 bases between. The CDR3 has 16 residues. The CDR3 DNA reads TGCGCCAGCAGCCAAGATATTAGAGCAACTAATGAAAAACTGTTTTTT. It translates to CASSQDIRATNEKLFF.

This chain joins TRBV9 and TRBJ2-7, with 9 bases identical to TRBD1. This CDR3 has 15 residues. Germline lookup yields CDR1 SGDLS and CDR2 YYNGEE. J lost 3 bases, V lost 2 bases, and 6 bases had no gene match. The CDR3 DNA follows: TGTGCCAGCAGCGTTACCCCGGGACAGGGCTACGAGCAGTACTTC. It translates to CASSVTPGQGYEQYF.

The chain employs TRBV6-1 and TRBJ1-2; D is unclear. CDR1 and CDR2 from the germline V gene are MNHNS and SASEGT. The CDR3 is made up of 14 amino acids. Trimming shortened V by 2 bases and J by 4 bases, and 11 bases separated the two germline ends. The CDR3 sequence: CASSENIELYGYTF. DNA of the CDR3: TGTGCCAGCAGTGAAAATATCGAACTCTATGGCTACACCTTC.

The V call is TRBV27, the J call TRBJ2-7, with 9 bases aligning to TRBD1. After removal of 10 bases from V and 4 bases from J, the junction contained 8 bases not matched to a gene. The V gene's germline CDR1 is MNHEY and CDR2 SMNVEV (reference sequence). The CDR3 is 13 amino acids. CDR3 nucleotide sequence: TGTGCCACTGCACAGGGGGCGCATTACGAGCAGTACTTC. Its protein is CATAQGAHYEQYF.

This clone was detected once. The rearrangement uses TRBV11-2 and TRBJ2-7, with 7 positions matching TRBD1. The CDR3 has 16 amino acids. The germline gives CDR1 SGHAT, CDR2 FQNNGV. J was trimmed by 2 bases and V by 5 bases; bases with no gene match: 12. The CDR3 loop reads CASSQSPRQGAYEQYF. Written as DNA, the CDR3 is TGTGCCAGCAGCCAAAGCCCGAGACAGGGAGCCTACGAGCAGTACTTC.

The count of this clone is one. The chain has TRBV4-1 and TRBJ2-7, with D possibly matching TRBD1 (5 bases). Germline CDR1 and CDR2: MGHRA and YSYEKL. Trimming stripped 1 base from V and 5 bases from J, with 9 bases between. This CDR3 region has 13 residues. CDR3 loop: CASSQVRGNEQYF. Written as DNA, the CDR3 is TGCGCCAGCAGCCAAGTTAGGGGTAACGAGCAGTACTTC.

Only one count was recorded for this clone. The CDR3 here is CASSLSATSYNEQFF. As DNA, the CDR3 is TGCGCCAGCAGCTTGTCAGCTACGTCCTACAATGAGCAGTTCTTC. The V gene is TRBV5-1, the J gene TRBJ2-1; D remains ambiguous. V was pared by 1 base and J by 1 base, with 9 bases between. Germline V gene lookup returns CDR1 SGHRS and CDR2 YFSETQ. The CDR3 runs to 15 residues.

The chain is built from TRBV4-1 and TRBJ2-1; D gene ambiguous. CDR3 length: 12 amino acids. Germline-derived CDR1 and CDR2 are MGHRA and YSYEKL. V dropped 0 bases and J dropped 9 bases, with 6 bases sitting between them. The CDR3 spells CASSQEASEQFF. CDR3 sequence (DNA): TGCGCCAGCAGCCAAGAGGCTAGTGAGCAGTTCTTC.

This clone was recorded once. The chain has TRBV13 and TRBJ2-7; D gene ambiguous. V was cut by 1 base and J by 2 bases, with 6 bases left in between. The CDR3 is 13 amino acids. CDR1 is PRHDT and CDR2 is FYEKMQ in the germline V gene (reference sequence). Here the CDR3 DNA reads TGTGCCAGCAGCTTAGCCCAGACCTACGAGCAGTACTTC. As protein: CASSLAQTYEQYF.

This chain links TRBV19 with TRBJ2-3; D assignment may be TRBD1 or TRBD2 (5 bases each). This CDR3 spans 15 amino acids. Trimming took off 5 bases at V and 2 bases at J, with 14 bases between the two ends. Germline V gene data show CDR1 as LNHDA and CDR2 as SQIVND (reference sequence). CDR3 sequence reads: CASSGTGDDTDTQYF. CDR3 sequence (DNA): TGTGCCAGTAGTGGGACCGGCGATGACACAGATACGCAGTATTTT. Full variable domain (missing parts from reference TRBV19 and TRBJ2-3): DGGITQSPKYLFRKEGQNVTLSCEQNLNHDAMYWYRQDPGQGLRLIYYSQIVNDFQKGDIAEGYSVSREKKESFPLTVTSAQKNPTAFYLCASSGTGDDTDTQYFGPGTRLTVL.

This sequence joins TRBV4-2 and TRBJ1-1; 9 nucleotides agree with TRBD1. J gave up 6 bases and V 2 bases, and 19 bases lay outside the gene matches. The CDR3 is 19 residues long. Germline lookup yields CDR1 LGHNA and CDR2 YNFKEQ. The CDR3: CASSQPGGTGSLENPEAFF. In nucleotides, the CDR3 is TGTGCCAGCAGCCAACCAGGAGGGACAGGGTCATTGGAAAACCCTGAAGCTTTCTTT.

The CDR3 DNA follows: TGTGCCAGCAGCCAAAGCCCCGCTAGCGGGATCAACGAGCAGTACTTC. Translation: CASSQSPASGINEQYF. The chain combines TRBV7-2 with TRBJ2-7, with 9 bases that match TRBD2. Germline V gene sequence: CDR1 SGHTA, CDR2 FQGNSA. Unmatched junction bases numbered 13, after V lost 5 bases and J lost 5 bases. This CDR3 spans 16 amino acids.

This rearrangement joins TRBV7-2 to TRBJ1-5; weak D call: TRBD1 (5 bases). The germline CDR1 and CDR2 sequences are SGHTA and FQGNSA. This CDR3 comprises 15 residues. Trimming left V 5 bases short and J 4 bases short, with 15 bases between. The CDR3 nucleotides read TGTGCCAGCAGCCCAGGGTCCCGTATTAATCAGCCCCAGCATTTT. Its protein is CASSPGSRINQPQHF.

This chain joins TRBV6-5 and TRBJ2-4; D unresolved. V was cut by 1 base and J by 1 base, with 8 bases left in between. Germline CDR1 and CDR2: MNHEY and SVGAGI. The CDR3 has 15 amino acids. The CDR3 coding sequence is TGTGCCAGCAGTTACTTTGGCAGCGCCAAAAACATTCAGTACTTC. It specifies CASSYFGSAKNIQYF.

J is TRBJ2-7 and V is TRBV11-2; weak D call: TRBD2 (5 bases). The CDR3 has 12 residues. Trimming removed 4 bases from V and 6 bases from J, with 10 bases in between. In germline, CDR1 is SGHAT, CDR2 FQNNGV. As DNA, the CDR3 is TGTGCCAGCAGCTCCCGGGGTCTCGAGCAGTACTTC. Protein: CASSSRGLEQYF.

The gene calls are TRBV30 and TRBJ2-7, with a tentative D call TRBD2 (5 bases). This CDR3 is 16 amino acids long. CDR1 is GTSNPN, CDR2 SVGIG, per germline (reference sequence). Trimming left V 0 bases short and J 1 base short, with 16 bases between. The CDR3 bases are TGTGCCTGGAGTGTTGCGTCTCCGCGGGCGTCCTACGAGCAGTACTTC. Translation gives CAWSVASPRASYEQYF.

V gene TRBV29-1 combines with J gene TRBJ2-6; no reliable D call. CDR3 size: 14 residues. Germline-derived CDR1 and CDR2 are SQVTM and ANQGSEA. Trimming stripped 5 bases from V and 4 bases from J, with 12 bases between. CDR3 amino acids: CSVTVGMGANVLTF. CDR3 DNA: TGCAGCGTTACCGTGGGTATGGGGGCCAACGTCCTGACTTTC. Full variable domain (outside the CDR3, taken from reference TRBV29-1 and TRBJ2-6): SAVISQKPSRDICQRGTSLTIQCQVDSQVTMMFWYRQQPGQSLTLIATANQGSEATYESGFVIDKFPISRPNLTFSTLTVSNMSPEDSSIYLCSVTVGMGANVLTFGAGSRLTVL.

This clone was detected only a few times. The rearrangement uses TRBV16 and TRBJ2-7, with D tentatively TRBD1 (6 bases). Germline loops: CDR1 KGHSY, CDR2 FQNENV. The CDR3 runs to 15 residues. Trimming took 0 bases from V and 4 from J, leaving 13 bases between them. In DNA form, the CDR3 reads TGTGCCAGCAGCCAATCGATAGGCAGGGGTTACGAGCAGTACTTC. This sequence encodes CASSQSIGRGYEQYF.

The chain has TRBV15 and TRBJ2-7; 10 bases are shared with TRBD1. Per the germline V gene, CDR1 is LNHNV and CDR2 is YYDKDF (reference sequence). This CDR3 spans 18 amino acids. Germline trimming cut 0 bases from V and 5 bases from J; bases unmatched to any gene: 13. CDR3 residues: CATSRERDRGHGGNEQYF. CDR3 sequence (DNA): TGTGCCACCAGCAGAGAGAGGGACAGGGGCCATGGGGGGAACGAGCAGTACTTC.

Notes on this clone: At the DNA level, this CDR3 is encoded by other sequences in the same sample as well. The CDR3 DNA reads as TGCAGCGTTGAGGCGGGGTCCTACAATGAGCAGTTCTTC. Amino acid sequence: CSVEAGSYNEQFF. The chain joins TRBV29-1 to TRBJ2-1, with D maybe TRBD2 (6 bases). Between the trimmed V and J ends, which lost 3 bases and 1 base, there was a span of 7 bases. Germline values: CDR1 SQVTM, CDR2 ANQGSEA. The CDR3 is 13 amino acids.

As for this clone: The same CDR3 is also encoded by other DNA sequences in this sample. The chain couples TRBV29-1 to TRBJ2-7, with 13 bases lining up with TRBD2. V shed 4 bases and J 2 bases; nucleotides not matched to a gene: 5. The CDR3 has 15 amino acids. Germline CDR1 reads SQVTM; CDR2 reads ANQGSEA. DNA for the CDR3: TGCAGCGTTGCAGGGACTAGCGGGAAAACCTACGAGCAGTACTTC. It translates to CSVAGTSGKTYEQYF.

This clone was observed a single time. The V call is TRBV27, the J call TRBJ2-3; perhaps TRBD2 as D (5 bases). The ends were cut back, 7 bases at V and 5 bases at J, with 13 bases in the middle. The length of the CDR3 is 13 residues. Germline values: CDR1 MNHEY, CDR2 SMNVEV (reference sequence). The CDR3 DNA follows: TGTGCCAGCACCCCTGTGGGGAGAGATACGCAGTATTTT. It encodes CASTPVGRDTQYF.

The CDR3: CASSQSLRIHEQYF. CDR3 DNA sequence: TGCGCCAGCAGCCAAAGCTTACGAATCCACGAGCAGTACTTC. V usage is TRBV4-3 and J usage is TRBJ2-7; D not resolved. Trimming stripped 2 bases from V and 5 bases from J, with 13 bases between. Germline CDR1 LGHNA, CDR2 YSLEER. The CDR3 is 14 amino acids.

The chain recombines TRBV6-1 with TRBJ2-7; no definite D call. CDR3 length: 15 amino acids. Germline V gene sequence: CDR1 MNHNS, CDR2 SASEGT. V shed 0 bases and J shed 0 bases, with 9 bases lying between them. CDR3 region: CASSEAGWSSYEQYF. CDR3 bases: TGTGCCAGCAGTGAAGCCGGGTGGAGCTCCTACGAGCAGTACTTC.